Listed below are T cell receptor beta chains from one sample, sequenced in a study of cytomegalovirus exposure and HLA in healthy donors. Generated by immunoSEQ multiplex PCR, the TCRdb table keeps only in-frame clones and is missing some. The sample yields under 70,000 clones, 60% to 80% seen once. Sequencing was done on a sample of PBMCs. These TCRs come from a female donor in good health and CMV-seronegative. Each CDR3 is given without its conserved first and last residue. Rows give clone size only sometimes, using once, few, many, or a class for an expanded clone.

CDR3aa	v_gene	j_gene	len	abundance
ASSMLGQNPEIETQY	TRBV19	TRBJ2-5	15	few
ASSVGRGAINTGELF	TRBV9	TRBJ2-2	15	.
ASSLGDTEAF	TRBV5-1	TRBJ1-1	10	once
ASSPPDRGKVNTEAF	TRBV18	TRBJ1-1	15	.
ASSPDRVGSPLH	TRBV5-1	TRBJ1-6	12	.
ASRGTGSADTQY	TRBV2	TRBJ2-3	12	.
ASSLRLAGGEQF	TRBV4-2	TRBJ2-1	12	.
ASSFLLGQVDGYT	TRBV27	TRBJ1-2	13	.
ASRLDRARKKNTGELF	TRBV6-4	TRBJ2-2	16	.
SSRPGSTEAF	TRBV7-9	TRBJ1-1	10	.
ASSRDSSSEQY	TRBV9	TRBJ2-7	11	.
ASSLGGDSFEKLF	TRBV5-5	TRBJ1-4	13	.
ARLKGHLYEQY	TRBV21-1	TRBJ2-7	11	.
ASSLSGGETQY	TRBV5-1	TRBJ2-5	11	.
ASRQGFEPQH	TRBV2	TRBJ1-5	10	.
ASSVGGSGRSYEQY	TRBV9	TRBJ2-7	14	.
ASSLVSSGGLETQY	TRBV7-2	TRBJ2-5	14	.
SVGSPRTNTEAF	TRBV29-1	TRBJ1-1	12	medium-sized
ASSAQTGGRRNEQF	TRBV19	TRBJ2-1	14	.
ASSPSSGDPAYEQY	TRBV4-2	.	14	few
AIRAGGEGKLF	TRBV10-3	TRBJ1-4	11	.
ASSPQLAGGTDTQY	TRBV7-7	TRBJ2-3	14	.
ASSATSGSETQY	TRBV9	TRBJ2-5	12	.
ASSQLAGWGQETQY	TRBV14	TRBJ2-5	14	.
ATSRDQGMWEPQH	TRBV15	TRBJ1-5	13	.
ASSSSGGHTDTQY	TRBV7-3	TRBJ2-3	13	few
ASFDRGRSGANVLT	TRBV19	TRBJ2-6	14	few
ASSLPNGSQY	TRBV7-9	TRBJ2-5	10	.
ASGTGTGDGEQF	TRBV9	TRBJ2-1	12	.
ASSPGERPYEQY	TRBV11-2	TRBJ2-7	12	.
ANSKGLQETQY	TRBV6-1	TRBJ2-5	11	few
ASSLGAELQETQY	TRBV5-1	TRBJ2-5	13	.
ASSRGASGGHNEQF	TRBV11-3	TRBJ2-1	14	.
ASSLAAGAAYNEQF	TRBV7-2	TRBJ2-1	14	once
ASSMISGGWRGNQPQH	TRBV19	TRBJ1-5	16	.
ASSWAGETNEKLF	TRBV25-1	TRBJ1-4	13	few
ASSHSKPGTSGVNQEIQY	TRBV4-1	TRBJ2-5	18	.
ASSQGEGGPYEQY	TRBV4-1	.	13	.
ASSLFSGTDTQY	TRBV7-9	TRBJ2-3	12	.
ASGPRLNNEKLF	TRBV5-1	TRBJ1-4	12	.
ASSLTTGGFSNQPQH	TRBV5-8	TRBJ1-5	15	once
ASSVGQDQETQY	TRBV9	TRBJ2-5	12	.
ASSQRVPEQF	TRBV4-2	TRBJ2-1	10	few
ASSVGQGISYEQY	TRBV9	TRBJ2-7	13	.
ASRSNAAAQETQY	TRBV5-1	TRBJ2-5	13	.
ASSFIFLGDSSGNTIY	TRBV5-5	TRBJ1-3	16	.
ATSRDVGANYGYT	TRBV15	TRBJ1-2	13	.
ASTKQGAGYT	TRBV28	TRBJ1-2	10	.
ASSFTGGLGEQF	TRBV5-6	TRBJ2-1	12	.
ASSPRGEPGDEQF	TRBV9	TRBJ2-1	13	.
ASGWTASPDTEAF	TRBV2	TRBJ1-1	13	.
ASSRGGRGEETQY	TRBV5-1	TRBJ2-5	13	.